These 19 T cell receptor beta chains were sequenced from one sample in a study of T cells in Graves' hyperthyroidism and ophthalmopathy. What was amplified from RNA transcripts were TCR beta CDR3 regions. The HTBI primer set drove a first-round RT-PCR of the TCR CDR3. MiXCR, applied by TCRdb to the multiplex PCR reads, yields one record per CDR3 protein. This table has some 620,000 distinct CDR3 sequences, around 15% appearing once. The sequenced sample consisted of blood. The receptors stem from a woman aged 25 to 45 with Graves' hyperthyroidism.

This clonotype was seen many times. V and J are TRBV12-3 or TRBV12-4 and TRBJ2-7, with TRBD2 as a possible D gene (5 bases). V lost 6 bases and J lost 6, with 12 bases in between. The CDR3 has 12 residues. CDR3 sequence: CASRKPGGEQYF. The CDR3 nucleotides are TGTGCCAGCAGGAAGCCAGGAGGCGAGCAGTACTTC.

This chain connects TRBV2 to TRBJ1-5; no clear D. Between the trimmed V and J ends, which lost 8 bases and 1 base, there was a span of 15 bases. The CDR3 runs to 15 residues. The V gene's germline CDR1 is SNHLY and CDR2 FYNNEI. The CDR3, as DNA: TGTGCCAGCGTCGGTAGCAGCTCGAGCAATCAGCCCCAGCATTTT. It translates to CASVGSSSSNQPQHF. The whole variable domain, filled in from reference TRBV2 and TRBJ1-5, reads EPEVTQTPSHQVTQMGQEVILRCVPISNHLYFYWYRQILGQKVEFLVSFYNNEISEKSEIFDDQFSVERPDGSNFTLKIRSTKLEDSAMYFCASVGSSSSNQPQHFGDGTRLSIL.

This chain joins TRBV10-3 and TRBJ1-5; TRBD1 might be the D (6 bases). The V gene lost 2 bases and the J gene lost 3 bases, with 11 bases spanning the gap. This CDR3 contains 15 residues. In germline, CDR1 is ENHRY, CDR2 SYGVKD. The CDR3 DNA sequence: TGTGCCATCAGTGAGGGTCAGGGGCCCAATCAGCCCCAGCATTTT. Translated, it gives CAISEGQGPNQPQHF.

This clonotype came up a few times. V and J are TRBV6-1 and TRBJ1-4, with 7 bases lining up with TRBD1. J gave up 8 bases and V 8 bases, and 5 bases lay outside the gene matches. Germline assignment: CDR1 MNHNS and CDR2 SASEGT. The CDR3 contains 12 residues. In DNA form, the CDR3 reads TGTGCCAGCGTCGACAGGGAGGAAAAACTGTTTTTT. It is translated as CASVDREEKLFF.

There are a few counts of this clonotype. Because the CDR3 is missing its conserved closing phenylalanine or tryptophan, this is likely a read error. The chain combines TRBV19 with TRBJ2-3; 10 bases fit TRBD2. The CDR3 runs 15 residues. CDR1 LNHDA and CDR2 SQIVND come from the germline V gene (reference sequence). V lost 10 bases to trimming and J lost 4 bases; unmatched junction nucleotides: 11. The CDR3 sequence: CATNPGTSVADTQYS. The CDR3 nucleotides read TGTGCCACCAACCCCGGGACTAGCGTGGCAGATACGCAGTATTCT.

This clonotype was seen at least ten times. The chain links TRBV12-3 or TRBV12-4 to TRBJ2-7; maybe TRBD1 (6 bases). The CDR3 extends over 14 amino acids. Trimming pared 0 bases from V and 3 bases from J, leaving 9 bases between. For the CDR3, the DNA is TGTGCCAGCAGTTTAGCTTTGGACAGCTACGAGCAGTACTTC. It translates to CASSLALDSYEQYF.

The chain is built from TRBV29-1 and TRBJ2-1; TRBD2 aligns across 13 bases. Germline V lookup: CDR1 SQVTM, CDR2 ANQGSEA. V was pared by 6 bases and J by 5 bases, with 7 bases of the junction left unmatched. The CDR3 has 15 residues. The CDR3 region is CSVWTSGSLNNEQFF. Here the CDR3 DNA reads TGCAGCGTATGGACTAGCGGGAGTTTAAACAATGAGCAGTTCTTC.

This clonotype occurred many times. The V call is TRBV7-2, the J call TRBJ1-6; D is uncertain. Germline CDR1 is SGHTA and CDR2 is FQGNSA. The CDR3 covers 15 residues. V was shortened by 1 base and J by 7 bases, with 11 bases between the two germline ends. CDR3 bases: TGTGCCAGCAGCTTAGGAGGGTTGAGGAATTCACCCCTCCACTTT. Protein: CASSLGGLRNSPLHF.

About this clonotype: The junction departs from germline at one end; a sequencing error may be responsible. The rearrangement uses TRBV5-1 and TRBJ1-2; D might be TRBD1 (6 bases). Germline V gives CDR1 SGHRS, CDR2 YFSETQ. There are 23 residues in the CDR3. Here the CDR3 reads CASSSPKGTGWGRSLKETYGDTF. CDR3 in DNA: TGCGCCAGCAGCTCCCCCAAAGGAACAGGGTGGGGAAGGAGCTTGAAGGAGACCTATGGCGACACCTTC.

The CDR3 region is CASSLEARPQHF. The DNA of the CDR3 is TGTGCCAGCAGTTTAGAGGCGAGGCCCCAGCATTTT. The V gene is TRBV28, the J gene TRBJ1-5, with D uncertain. Germline V gene sequence: CDR1 MDHEN, CDR2 SYDVKM. The CDR3 spans 12 residues. V gave up 2 bases and J gave up 9 bases, with 8 bases separating them.

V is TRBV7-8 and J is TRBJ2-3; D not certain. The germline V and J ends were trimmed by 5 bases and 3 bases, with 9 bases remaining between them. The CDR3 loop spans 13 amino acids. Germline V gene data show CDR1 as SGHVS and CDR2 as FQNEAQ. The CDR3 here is CASSTVGTDTQYF. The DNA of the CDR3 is TGTGCCAGCAGCACCGTCGGGACAGATACGCAGTATTTT.

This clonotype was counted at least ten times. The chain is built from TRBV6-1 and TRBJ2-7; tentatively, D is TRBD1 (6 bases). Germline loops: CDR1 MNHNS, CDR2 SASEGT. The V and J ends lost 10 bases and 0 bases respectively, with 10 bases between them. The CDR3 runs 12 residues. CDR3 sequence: CATRTVSYEQYF. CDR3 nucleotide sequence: TGTGCCACCCGGACAGTCTCCTACGAGCAGTACTTC.

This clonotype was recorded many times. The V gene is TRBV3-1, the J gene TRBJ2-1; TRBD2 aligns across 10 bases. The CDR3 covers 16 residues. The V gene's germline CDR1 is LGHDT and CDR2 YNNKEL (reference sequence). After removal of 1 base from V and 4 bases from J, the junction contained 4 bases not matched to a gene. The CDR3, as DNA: TGTGCCAGCAGCCAAGTCGCTAGCGGGAGTTACAATGAGCAGTTCTTC. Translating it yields CASSQVASGSYNEQFF.

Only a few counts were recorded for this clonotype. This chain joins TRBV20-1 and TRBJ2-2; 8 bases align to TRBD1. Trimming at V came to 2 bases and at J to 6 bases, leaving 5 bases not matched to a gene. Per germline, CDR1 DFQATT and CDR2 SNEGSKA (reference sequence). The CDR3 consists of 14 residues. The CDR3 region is CSARQGARSGELFF. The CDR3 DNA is TGCAGTGCTAGACAGGGGGCTAGATCCGGGGAGCTGTTTTTT.

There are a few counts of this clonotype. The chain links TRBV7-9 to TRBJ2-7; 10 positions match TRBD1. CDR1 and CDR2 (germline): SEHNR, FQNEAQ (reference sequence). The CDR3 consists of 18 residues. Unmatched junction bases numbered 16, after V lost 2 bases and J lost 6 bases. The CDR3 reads CASSLTGQGVVLAIEQYF. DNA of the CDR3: TGTGCCAGCAGCTTAACCGGACAGGGGGTTGTTTTAGCGATCGAGCAGTACTTC.

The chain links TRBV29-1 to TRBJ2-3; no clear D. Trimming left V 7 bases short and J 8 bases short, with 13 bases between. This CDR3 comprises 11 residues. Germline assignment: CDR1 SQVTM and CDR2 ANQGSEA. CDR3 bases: TGCAGCGCCTGGACGGCCACTACGCAGTATTTT. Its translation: CSAWTATTQYF.

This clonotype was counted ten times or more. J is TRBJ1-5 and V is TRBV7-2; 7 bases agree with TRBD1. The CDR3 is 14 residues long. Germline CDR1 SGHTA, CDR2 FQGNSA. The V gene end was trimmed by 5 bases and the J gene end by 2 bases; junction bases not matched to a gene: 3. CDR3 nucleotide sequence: TGTGCCAGCAGCAACAGGGGTGGCAATCAGCCCCAGCATTTT. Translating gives CASSNRGGNQPQHF. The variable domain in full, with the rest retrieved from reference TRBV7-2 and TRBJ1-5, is GAGVSQSPSNKVTEKGKDVELRCDPISGHTALYWYRQSLGQGLEFLIYFQGNSAPDKSGLPSDRFSAERTGGSVSTLTIQRTQQEDSAVYLCASSNRGGNQPQHFGDGTRLSIL.

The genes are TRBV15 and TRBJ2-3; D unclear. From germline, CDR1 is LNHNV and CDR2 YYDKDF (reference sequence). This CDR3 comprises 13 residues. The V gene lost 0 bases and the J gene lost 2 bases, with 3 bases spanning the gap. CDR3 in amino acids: CATSRDLTDTQYF. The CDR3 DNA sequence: TGTGCCACCAGCAGAGATCTCACAGATACGCAGTATTTT.

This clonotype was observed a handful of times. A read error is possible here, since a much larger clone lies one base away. The CDR3 region has the DNA TGTGCCAGCAGACGGACTAGCGGCAATGGGCAGTTCTTC. Its protein is CASRRTSGNGQFF. The chain combines TRBV12-3 or TRBV12-4 with TRBJ2-1; the match to TRBD2 covers 10 bases. The CDR3 consists of 13 residues.